The source of this T cell receptor beta chain is a study of blood T cell repertoires in COVID-19. Across the whole study: The United States, Italy and Spain supplied acute and convalescent COVID-19 samples. Nucleic acid was either cDNA or gDNA, and it came from T cells, B-cell-depleted T cells, or PBMCs.

Original analysis: Nucleated cell counts were estimated from reference gene primer amplification. Here immunoSEQ multiplex PCR was the method, and the copy in TCRdb shows in-frame clones only, minus some. V and J calls plus clone size are reproduced from that table; the DNA served to infer D and trimming. The sample lists over 200,000 clones, approximately 82% occurring once. Germline lookup yields CDR1 SNHLY and CDR2 FYNNEI. Trimming left V 5 bases short and J 5 bases short, with 18 bases between. The CDR3 runs 15 residues. The sequenced material came from peripheral blood. This TCR derives from a man aged 35 to 55 who had recovered from COVID-19. This sequence joins TRBV2 and TRBJ2-5, with D perhaps matching TRBD1 (6 bases). As DNA, the CDR3 is TGTGCCAGCAGTTTACAGGGTAATCGGCGGGAGACCCAGTACTTC. Its protein is CASSLQGNRRETQYF.